Listed below are T cell receptor beta chains from one sample, sequenced in a study of CD8 T cells in ankylosing spondylitis. TCRdb called the 5' RACE reads again in MiXCR, with one record for every CDR3 protein. The profile shows 800,000 to 900,000 distinct CDR3 sequences, over 9.5% of them singletons. The sample consisted of blood, either unsorted or a sorted T cell fraction (not recorded which). The receptors were sampled from a male donor with ankylosing spondylitis. CDR3s include the opening cysteine and the closing phenylalanine or tryptophan. Fields, in order: J gene, D gene, clone size, V gene, CDR3 protein, CDR3 DNA. The D gene is left open where the match is weak. Clone size is shown for a subset of rows, as once, few, many or a class of expanded clone.

J: TRBJ1-6; D: -; size: many; V: TRBV20-1; CDR3: CSASDPFRALHF; DNA: TGCAGTGCTAGCGACCCCTTCAGGGCCCTCCACTTT
J: TRBJ2-1; D: TRBD2; size: -; V: TRBV20-1; CDR3: CSAPISGGRASNEQFF; DNA: TGCAGTGCTCCGATTTCAGGCGGGAGGGCCTCCAATGAGCAGTTCTTC
J: TRBJ2-4; D: TRBD2; size: -; V: TRBV20-1; CDR3: CSASGSGGIQYF; DNA: TGCAGTGCTAGCGGGAGCGGGGGCATTCAGTACTTC
J: TRBJ2-7; D: -; size: -; V: TRBV13; CDR3: CASSLRQSYYEQYF; DNA: TGTGCCAGCAGCTTAAGGCAGTCCTATTACGAGCAGTACTTC
J: TRBJ1-2; D: TRBD1; size: many; V: TRBV29-1; CDR3: CSVAPGGYGYGYTF; DNA: TGCAGCGTCGCTCCAGGGGGCTATGGCTATGGCTACACCTTC
J: TRBJ1-2; D: -; size: -; V: TRBV12-3/TRBV12-4; CDR3: CASSLRPLLGGYGYTF; DNA: TGTGCCAGCAGTTTAAGGCCGCTCCTGGGAGGGTATGGCTACACCTTC
J: TRBJ2-1; D: TRBD2; size: -; V: TRBV5-5; CDR3: CASSLAAGGAYEQFF; DNA: TGTGCCAGCAGCTTAGCAGCGGGGGGTGCCTATGAGCAGTTCTTC
J: TRBJ1-3; D: -; size: -; V: TRBV7-2; CDR3: CASSLVGGGPGNTIYF; DNA: TGTGCCAGCAGCTTAGTGGGCGGGGGACCTGGAAACACCATATATTTT
J: TRBJ2-7; D: -; size: many; V: TRBV5-1; CDR3: CASSLAGAAYEQYF; DNA: TGTGCCAGCAGCTTAGCAGGGGCAGCCTACGAGCAGTACTTC
J: TRBJ2-1; D: TRBD2; size: few; V: TRBV2; CDR3: CASSGGGRANEQFF; DNA: TGTGCCAGCAGTGGGGGCGGGAGGGCCAATGAGCAGTTCTTC
J: TRBJ1-2; D: -; size: few; V: TRBV20-1; CDR3: CSARDSRNYGYTF; DNA: TGCAGTGCTAGAGATTCCAGAAACTATGGCTACACCTTC
J: TRBJ2-3; D: -; size: many; V: TRBV20-1; CDR3: CSAKARLAQYF; DNA: TGCAGTGCTAAAGCGAGGTTGGCGCAGTATTTT
J: TRBJ1-2; D: TRBD1; size: -; V: TRBV9; CDR3: CASRTGSYGYTF; DNA: TGTGCCAGCAGGACAGGGAGCTATGGCTACACCTTC
J: TRBJ2-1; D: TRBD2; size: few; V: TRBV28; CDR3: CASSKLAGGGNEQFF; DNA: TGTGCCAGCAGCAAACTAGCGGGAGGTGGAAATGAGCAGTTCTTC
J: TRBJ2-1; D: TRBD2; size: many; V: TRBV4-2; CDR3: CASSQVGGRVSNEQFF; DNA: TGTGCCAGCAGCCAAGTGGGCGGGAGGGTCTCCAATGAGCAGTTCTTC
J: TRBJ2-7; D: -; size: many; V: TRBV12-3/TRBV12-4; CDR3: CASSLTGTSHYEQYF; DNA: TGTGCCAGCAGTTTGACCGGGACATCGCATTACGAGCAGTACTTC
J: TRBJ2-3; D: -; size: -; V: TRBV21-1; CDR3: CASSTPSGASTDTQYF; DNA: TGTGCCAGCAGCACACCTAGCGGGGCTAGCACAGATACGCAGTATTTT
J: TRBJ2-1; D: TRBD2; size: few; V: TRBV11-3; CDR3: CASSSSGGTNEQFF; DNA: TGTGCCAGCAGCTCTAGCGGGGGGACCAATGAGCAGTTCTTC
J: TRBJ2-1; D: -; size: many; V: TRBV12-3/TRBV12-4; CDR3: CASSLRKTGNEQFF; DNA: TGTGCCAGCAGTTTGAGAAAGACGGGGAATGAGCAGTTCTTC
J: TRBJ1-6; D: TRBD1; size: few; V: TRBV20-1; CDR3: CSGRGQNNSPLHF; DNA: TGCAGTGGGAGGGGACAGAATAATTCACCCCTCCACTTT
J: TRBJ1-1; D: -; size: many; V: TRBV7-9; CDR3: CASSSGGGTEAFF; DNA: TGTGCCAGCAGCTCAGGCGGTGGCACTGAAGCTTTCTTT
J: TRBJ2-1; D: TRBD2; size: few; V: TRBV20-1; CDR3: CSRSGRAVVEQFF; DNA: TGCAGTCGTAGCGGGAGGGCCGTGGTTGAGCAGTTCTTC
J: TRBJ1-4; D: -; size: -; V: TRBV7-2; CDR3: CASSFRAVGEKLFF; DNA: TGTGCCAGCAGCTTCCGGGCCGTCGGCGAAAAACTGTTTTTT
J: TRBJ1-1; D: -; size: few; V: TRBV12-3/TRBV12-4; CDR3: CASKLGGNTEAFF; DNA: TGTGCCAGCAAATTGGGGGGGAACACTGAAGCTTTCTTT
J: TRBJ2-1; D: -; size: -; V: TRBV10-3; CDR3: CAISESRGSYNEKFF; DNA: TGTGCCATCAGTGAGTCCCGTGGGAGCTACAATGAGAAGTTCTTC
J: TRBJ2-1; D: -; size: few; V: TRBV7-6; CDR3: CASSRASVGYNEQFF; DNA: TGTGCCAGCAGCAGGGCTAGCGTCGGCTACAATGAGCAGTTCTTC
J: TRBJ2-3; D: -; size: -; V: TRBV30; CDR3: CAWTVAGTDTQYF; DNA: TGTGCCTGGACGGTAGCGGGCACAGATACGCAGTATTTT
J: TRBJ2-3; D: -; size: -; V: TRBV4-1; CDR3: CASSPPPGQADTQYF; DNA: TGCGCCAGCAGCCCCCCGCCCGGACAAGCAGATACGCAGTATTTT
J: TRBJ1-5; D: TRBD1; size: few; V: TRBV12-3/TRBV12-4; CDR3: CASSFGAGGQPQHF; DNA: TGTGCCAGCAGTTTCGGGGCAGGGGGCCAGCCCCAGCATTTT
J: TRBJ2-4; D: -; size: -; V: TRBV20-1; CDR3: CSSVRNIQYF; DNA: TGCAGTTCCGTTCGGAACATTCAGTACTTC
J: TRBJ1-5; D: -; size: many; V: TRBV20-1; CDR3: CSARRGGNQPQHF; DNA: TGCAGTGCTAGAAGGGGGGGAAATCAGCCCCAGCATTTT
J: TRBJ2-1; D: -; size: -; V: TRBV20-1; CDR3: CSAALRVRQNEQFF; DNA: TGCAGTGCTGCGCTACGCGTTCGCCAGAATGAGCAGTTCTTC
J: TRBJ1-2; D: -; size: -; V: TRBV20-1; CDR3: CSARDSRARSYGYTF; DNA: TGCAGTGCTAGAGATAGTAGGGCCCGCAGCTATGGCTACACCTTC
J: TRBJ2-7; D: -; size: -; V: TRBV4-3; CDR3: CASSQGVTISYEQYF; DNA: TGCGCCAGCAGCCAAGGGGTCACCATCTCCTACGAGCAGTACTTC
J: TRBJ2-3; D: -; size: many; V: TRBV10-3; CDR3: CAISPGADTQYF; DNA: TGTGCCATCAGCCCAGGGGCCGATACGCAGTATTTT
J: TRBJ2-1; D: -; size: many; V: TRBV4-2; CDR3: CASSQAQSAVFYNEQFF; DNA: TGTGCCAGCAGCCAAGCCCAATCAGCGGTGTTCTACAATGAGCAGTTCTTC
J: TRBJ2-5; D: -; size: -; V: TRBV5-1; CDR3: CASSLDRPGETQYF; DNA: TGCGCCAGCAGCTTGGACAGGCCTGGGGAGACCCAGTACTTC